This T cell receptor (beta chain) derives from a study of OX40 agonist ivuxolimab in advanced cancers. For the study at large: The patients' treatment was ivuxolimab, an agonistic anti-OX40 (CD134) antibody. A mean age of roughly 66 years, range 23 to 79, was recorded, and around 85% were male.

The trim removed 0 bases at V and 6 bases at J, leaving 4 bases unmatched. Germline CDR1 LNHNV, CDR2 YYDKDF (reference sequence). The CDR3 consists of 15 residues. Assay: immunoSEQ multiplex PCR; the TCRdb copy retains only in-frame clones and omits some. This table has nearly 60,000 clones, roughly four fifths appearing once. This clone showed up just a few times. What it recognizes is unknown. General study findings and limits: Clonal expansion from baseline to week 6 occurred in both CD4+ and CD8+ T cells. Averaging showed that CD8+ T cells had more expanded clones than CD4+ did.

The chain recombines TRBV15 with TRBJ2-1; 8 nucleotides match TRBD2. The clonotype originates from an adult with an advanced solid tumor such as melanoma, head and neck, liver or kidney cancer. Source: CD4+ or CD8+ T cells sorted from blood, taken in a trial of the OX40 agonist ivuxolimab. The CDR3 loop is CATSRDGGALNEQFF. The CDR3 nucleotides are TGTGCCACCAGCAGAGACGGGGGGGCTCTCAATGAGCAGTTCTTC.